The T cell receptor (beta chain) described here comes from a study of T-cell reconstitution after alpha-beta-depleted transplantation in children (TCRdb year 2016). About the full investigation: Using TCR repertoire profiling, the study followed T-cell immune reconstitution in a quantitative way in children after TCRalphabeta/CD19-depleted allogeneic hematopoietic cell transplantation.

The intended sense of this specimen's treatment or condition label: allogeneic hematopoietic cell transplantation with graft depleted of TCRalphabeta T cells and CD19 B cells. TCRalphabeta/CD19-depleted allogeneic hematopoietic cell grafts were given to the transplant recipients, all of whom were children. V is pruned by 6 bases and J by 4 bases, leaving 15 bases of the junction without a gene match. The CDR3 numbers 17 residues from cysteine through phenylalanine. Only CDR3 DNA is held: 51 bases, read in frame from base 1. CDR1 and CDR2 were assigned from the germline V gene as SGHTA and FQGNSA. This clonotype showed up many times. The antigen this receptor binds is unknown. Base qualities are not recorded, but no much larger clone differs from it by a single base. The method was PCR. The reads were generated on an Illumina HiSeq 2500. TCR libraries were prepared with molecular barcoding, using unique molecular identifiers to normalize TCRbeta repertoire quantification. TCRdb passed the public sequencing reads through fastp at Q25 and MiXCR, retaining productive beta sequences. Rows are unified per CDR3 protein, each entry keeping the most common DNA and genes. Recorded for this sample are 490,000 or so distinct CDR3 sequences; about 10% of them occurred a single time. The ten largest account for around 2% of the sample.

Paper-wide results and their limitations: In some patients, high TCRbeta diversity at day 60 was attributed to recipient T cells and intrathymic progenitors that had survived conditioning. About two months after transplant, the apparently early recovery of alphabetaT-cell counts reportedly depended on just several hundred clones that had expanded rapidly and came from non-depleted graft cells. Hyperexpanded clone frequencies declined over subsequent months; after one year, T-cell counts and TCRbeta diversity were mostly attributed to newly produced T cells.

This sequence was found in a child under 10 years old with inherited bone marrow failure, due to receive a stem cell transplant. The chain is encoded by TRBV7-2 joined to TRBJ2-3, and TRBD2 aligns with 8 junction nucleotides. The input for sequencing was PBMCs, taken before TCRalphabeta/CD19-depleted stem cell transplant. CDR3 protein: CASSILAGPRPPDTQYF. The DNA is as follows: TGTGCCAGCAGTATCCTAGCGGGCCCCCGCCCCCCAGATACGCAGTATTTT.